This T cell receptor (beta chain) came from a study of cytomegalovirus exposure and HLA in healthy donors (dated by TCRdb to 2016 to 2017). The study in broad terms: According to a later analysis, the roughly 120 validation repertoires were produced on the same platform as the 700 or so repertoires of the first cohort. To predict cytomegalovirus infection status, the study brought together high-throughput TCR immunosequencing, statistical association of individual TCRs with disease status, and machine learning. A separate validation cohort of approximately 130 different subjects was used in addition to the roughly 670-subject first cohort. The aim of the study was to test whether cataloging public T cell receptors could identify signatures of past pathogen exposure. Beyond this particular receptor, the publication reports: In the study, 150 to 200 TCR beta chains were listed as associated with cytomegalovirus. The classifier was reported to diagnose cytomegalovirus status with high specificity and sensitivity in both the original and validation cohorts. All 130 or so repertoires were used to score co-occurrence in the validation cohort in a later analysis, because that analysis had no HLA typing for the cohort. Across donors, most TCR sequences were observed very rarely, whereas some public TCRs were present in many individuals. It was suggested by the authors that the approach could potentially be generalized to other disease states and immunological phenotypes. Subsequent analysis determined that TCRs grouped into clusters in the first cohort also showed a tendency toward co-occurrence across the 120 or so validation repertoires, and 85% to 95% of cluster scores exceeded 0. A few of the identified cytomegalovirus-associated TCR beta chains were confirmed in vitro to be specific for cytomegalovirus antigens.

The library was produced with the immunoSEQ multiplex PCR assay. The original methods were these. To diagnose cytomegalovirus status from the catalog of TCR beta chain sequences, a statistical classification framework was built. TCRdb took over this immuneACCESS table, retaining in-frame rearrangements with V and J assigned. Such tables are incomplete; in checked studies, under half of the missing clones stem from an unresolved V gene, and the remainder is unexplained. V and J calls and clone size are copied from that table; D and trimming were computed from the DNA. The sample table shows about 250,000 clones, and approximately 84% are seen once. Together, the top ten hold 12% of the sample. The germline V gene (reference sequence) specifies DFQATT as CDR1 and SNEGSKA as CDR2. V sheds 2 bases and J sheds 1 base, leaving 0 bases between their ends. The CDR3 numbers 11 residues from cysteine through phenylalanine. The CDR3 DNA has 33 bases and is translated from base 1.

With regard to this clone: What antigen it recognizes has not been identified. No much larger clone exists at a distance of one base, and base qualities are not known.

Donors formed part of the validation cohort, which comprised approximately 130 subjects and was distinct from the first cohort of under 750 subjects. Sequenced material: PBMCs. This TCR was recovered from a man between 18 and 35 years old in good health and CMV-seropositive. This receptor chain uses TRBV20-1 and TRBJ2-1, with no D gene named confidently. The nucleotides read TGCAGTGCTAGATCCTACAATGAGCAGTTCTTC. Translated, it gives CSARSYNEQFF.